This T cell receptor (beta chain) derives from a study of siplizumab effects on memory and regulatory T cells. This clone was detected only a few times. Clones were read by immunoSEQ multiplex PCR, and TCRdb kept only the in-frame ones, dropping some. The sample lists about 110,000 clones; under 95% were seen once. The CDR3 runs to 12 residues. Germline values: CDR1 LNHDA, CDR2 SQIVND (reference sequence). With 6 bases clipped from V and 2 bases from J, the junction kept 0 bases outside the gene matches. The source material was Tregs sorted from blood. The V gene is TRBV19, the J gene TRBJ1-2; 7 nucleotides match TRBD1. This TCR came from a human donor in good health. CDR3 bases: TGTGCCAGTAGGGGACAGAACTATGGCTACACCTTC. Translating gives CASRGQNYGYTF.